This T cell receptor (beta chain) was profiled in a study of post-analysis software for immune sequencing data. About the study: Relapsing-remitting, secondary progressive and progressive-relapsing forms made up the multiple sclerosis disease courses.

Whole-study results and caveats: Analysis by F measure revealed that same-batch samples clustered strongly together. Elevated frequency relative to controls characterized several TRBV segments in patients, TRBV5-6, TRBV5-1 and TRBV20-1 among them. In multiple sclerosis, normalized Chao1 diversity was significantly below that of controls.

The V gene's germline CDR1 is DFQATT and CDR2 SNEGSKA (reference sequence). Losses at the gene ends were 6 bases for V and 2 bases for J; bases not matched to a gene: 5. The CDR3 loop spans 13 amino acids. TCR beta libraries were prepared from cDNA with unique molecular identifiers. T cells numbering about 0.85 to 11 million yielded cDNA molecules that totaled some 500,000. One entry per CDR3 protein, called by TCRdb with MiXCR from the PCR reads. Among about 680,000 distinct CDR3 sequences listed, 59% were seen once. This clonotype was seen a handful of times. Its antigen remains unidentified. This clonotype was obtained from a girl aged 2 to 9 with multiple sclerosis. This chain connects TRBV20-1 to TRBJ2-7; TRBD2 matches at 9 bases. The sequenced sample consisted of blood. The CDR3 DNA sequence: TGCAGTGCCCCTGGCGGGAGGGCCTACGAGCAGTACTTC. As protein: CSAPGGRAYEQYF.